This entry features one T cell receptor (beta chain) sequence. These data come from a study of blood T cell repertoires in COVID-19. Study-level information: Samples of COVID-19 (acute and convalescent) were obtained from the United States, Italy and Spain. T cells, B-cell-depleted T cells, or PBMCs supplied cDNA or gDNA.

Per the authors' pipeline: Researchers report that nucleated cell counts were estimated from reference gene primer amplification. Measured with immunoSEQ multiplex PCR; TCRdb has only the in-frame clones, and not every one. V and J calls plus clone size are reproduced from that table; the DNA served to infer D and trimming. Here the sample spans tens of thousands of clones, under 90% being singletons. The V gene end was trimmed by 5 bases and the J gene end by 7 bases; junction bases not matched to a gene: 9. Germline values: CDR1 SGHVS, CDR2 FQNEAQ. The CDR3 extends over 15 amino acids. Sequenced material: peripheral blood. V is TRBV7-8 and J is TRBJ1-4; TRBD1 agrees at 8 bases. This clonotype originated in a man aged 80 or over with acute or convalescent COVID-19. The CDR3 loop is CASSHRTGRGEKLFF. CDR3 bases: TGTGCCAGCAGCCACAGGACAGGGCGAGGTGAAAAACTGTTTTTT. Full variable domain (remainder filled in from reference TRBV7-8 and TRBJ1-4): GAGVSQSPRYKVAKRGQDVALRCDPISGHVSLFWYQQALGQGPEFLTYFQNEAQLDKSGLPSDRFFAERPEGSVSTLKIQRTQQEDSAVYLCASSHRTGRGEKLFFGSGTQLSVL.